This T cell receptor (beta chain) was recorded in a study of blood T cell repertoires in COVID-19. Study-level background: From the United States, Italy and Spain came samples of acute and convalescent COVID-19. From T cells, B-cell-depleted T cells, or PBMCs came the material, which was cDNA or gDNA.

Authors' methods: How many nucleated cells were present was estimated from reference gene primer amplification. Some clones are missing from TCRdb's copy, which holds only in-frame ones; the method was immunoSEQ multiplex PCR. The V and J calls and clone size are taken from that table; D and trimming were inferred from the DNA. The repertoire consists of a few hundred thousand clones, with about 87% occurring once and the leading ten covering under 2%. The V gene end was trimmed by 0 bases and the J gene end by 2 bases; junction bases not matched to a gene: 6. Germline CDR1 is SGHAT and CDR2 is FQNNGV. The CDR3 length is 16 residues.

The V gene is TRBV11-2, the J gene TRBJ1-2, with 7 bases lining up with TRBD1. Sequenced input: peripheral blood. This receptor was obtained from a woman aged 25 to 39 with COVID-19, enrolled during active disease. CDR3 DNA: TGTGCCAGCAGCTTAGATAGCGGGACAGCAAACTATGGCTACACCTTC. Encoded protein: CASSLDSGTANYGYTF.